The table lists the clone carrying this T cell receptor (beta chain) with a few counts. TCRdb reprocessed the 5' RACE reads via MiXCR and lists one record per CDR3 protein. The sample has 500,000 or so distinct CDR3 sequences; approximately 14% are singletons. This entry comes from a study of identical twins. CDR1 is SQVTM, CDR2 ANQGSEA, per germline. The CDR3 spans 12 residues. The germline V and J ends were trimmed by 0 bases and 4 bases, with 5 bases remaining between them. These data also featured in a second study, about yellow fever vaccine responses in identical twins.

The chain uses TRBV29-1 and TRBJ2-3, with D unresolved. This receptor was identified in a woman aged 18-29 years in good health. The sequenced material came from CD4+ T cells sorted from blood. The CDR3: CSVEDRADTQYF. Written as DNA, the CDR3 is TGCAGCGTTGAAGATCGGGCAGATACGCAGTATTTT.